The rows below give T cell receptor beta chains drawn from one sample of a study of naive and memory T cell subsets. TCRdb analysed the UMI-ligation and nested PCR reads with MiXCR anew, one entry per CDR3 protein. The sample lists 140,000 to 150,000 distinct CDR3 sequences, over 20% occurring once. The specimen sequenced was naive CD4+ T cells from blood. These receptors were taken from a human donor in good health. The CDR3 runs from the conserved cysteine through the conserved F or W. A D gene is named only where the DNA matches it firmly. Size values are once, few and many counts, or a class for expanded clones, and some rows have none.

>14|few|TRBJ2-3|TRBV6-2/TRBV6-3|NA
TGTGCCAGCAGTTACCAGCCAAGCACAGATACGCAGTATTTT
CASSYQPSTDTQYF
>12|NA|TRBJ1-2|TRBV30|TRBD1
TGTGCCTGGAGAGACAGGGTAGAAGGCTACACCTTC
CAWRDRVEGYTF
>13|NA|TRBJ1-5|TRBV20-1|NA
TGCAGTGTTAGGTTTTTGGGCAATCAGCCCCAGCATTTT
CSVRFLGNQPQHF
>16|NA|TRBJ2-7|TRBV28|TRBD1
TGTGCCAGCAGTTTATGGGGGACAGGGAGGAACCACGAGCAGTACTTC
CASSLWGTGRNHEQYF
>12|many|TRBJ2-3|TRBV28|NA
TGTGCCAGCAGTCTACTAGGAGATACGCAGTATTTT
CASSLLGDTQYF
>15|NA|TRBJ1-5|TRBV15|NA
TGTGCCACGCGGCCGGGCGGGCTCCGCAATCAGCCCCAGCATTTT
CATRPGGLRNQPQHF
>16|NA|TRBJ2-1|TRBV7-9|NA
TGTGCCAGCAGCTTAGGACGGGAAAGGTCCTACAATGAGCAGTTCTTC
CASSLGRERSYNEQFF
>13|few|TRBJ2-2|TRBV5-1|NA
TGCGCCAGCAGCTTGATGTACACCGGGGAGCTGTTTTTT
CASSLMYTGELFF
>11|NA|TRBJ2-1|TRBV29-1|NA
TGCAGCGGGGCCTCAATCAATGAGCAGTTCTTC
CSGASINEQFF
>16|many|TRBJ2-7|TRBV3-1|NA
TGTGCCAGCAGGCTCTTGACCGGAGGGGGAAGATACGAGCAGTACTTC
CASRLLTGGGRYEQYF
>15|NA|TRBJ1-1|TRBV6-5|TRBD1
TGTGCCAGCAGATTCTACAGGGGGCGTGACACTGAAGCTTTCTTT
CASRFYRGRDTEAFF
>12|NA|TRBJ1-5|TRBV7-9|NA
TGTGCCAGCAGCCTCCCCAATCAGCCCCAGCATTTT
CASSLPNQPQHF
>14|NA|TRBJ2-7|TRBV21-1|NA
TGTGCCAGCAGCCCGAAGGACAGCTTATACGAGCAGTACTTC
CASSPKDSLYEQYF
>17|NA|TRBJ2-3|TRBV20-1|TRBD2
TGCAGTGCTAGAGAGCGGACTAGCGGGACTTACACAGATACGCAGTATTTT
CSARERTSGTYTDTQYF
>14|many|TRBJ1-4|TRBV20-1|NA
TGCAGTGCTAGAGGTGCAGGCCCTACTGAAAAACTGTTTTTT
CSARGAGPTEKLFF
>12|NA|TRBJ2-7|TRBV20-1|NA
TGCAGCGGGCGAAAAACATCCTACGAGCAGTACTTC
CSGRKTSYEQYF
>11|many|TRBJ2-7|TRBV20-1|NA
TGCAGTGCCACGGGACCCTACGAGCAGTACTTC
CSATGPYEQYF
>14|few|TRBJ2-1|TRBV5-1|NA
TGCGCCAGCAGCTTGCATATTAGCGGCAATGAGCAGTTCTTC
CASSLHISGNEQFF
>13|NA|TRBJ2-1|TRBV6-4|NA
TGTGCCAGCAGTCTGGACCAGACTCTTGAGCAGTTCTTC
CASSLDQTLEQFF
>14|few|TRBJ1-2|TRBV19|TRBD1
TGTGCCAGTACTCCGGGGGACAGGGACTATGGCTACACCTTC
CASTPGDRDYGYTF
>15|NA|TRBJ2-1|TRBV7-8|TRBD2
TGTGCCAGCAGCTTAGGAAGGACTAGCGGGGATGAGCAGTTCTTC
CASSLGRTSGDEQFF
>11|few|TRBJ1-2|TRBV28|NA
TGTGCCAGCAGAACGAACGATGGCTACACCTTC
CASRTNDGYTF
>14|NA|TRBJ2-3|TRBV24-1|TRBD1
TGTGCCACCAGTGATCGGGACAGGACTGATACGCAGTATTTT
CATSDRDRTDTQYF
>12|many|TRBJ2-7|TRBV28|NA
TGTGCCAGCAGTTCTGACTGGTACGAGCAGTACTTC
CASSSDWYEQYF
>15|few|TRBJ1-5|TRBV7-2|NA
TGTGCCAGCAGCTTAATGCCATTCCTCAATCAGCCCCAGCATTTT
CASSLMPFLNQPQHF
>14|many|TRBJ2-4|TRBV6-6|TRBD2
TGTGCCAGCAGTTACGGCGGGAGCCAAAACATTCAGTACTTC
CASSYGGSQNIQYF
>12|few|TRBJ2-1|TRBV10-3|NA
TGTGCCATCAGCTGGGCCGGGACCGAGCAGTTCTTC
CAISWAGTEQFF
>15|few|TRBJ2-1|TRBV5-1|TRBD2
TGCGCCAGCAGCTTGGGGCGCGGGAGAAATGCTGAGCAGTTCTTC
CASSLGRGRNAEQFF
>16|NA|TRBJ2-6|TRBV28|NA
TGTGCCAGCAGTGCCCGGACTCCCTCTGGGGCCAACGTCCTGACTTTC
CASSARTPSGANVLTF
>15|NA|TRBJ2-1|TRBV24-1|NA
TGTGCCACCAGTGAAACTAGGAGGGATGGCAATGAGCAGTTCTTC
CATSETRRDGNEQFF
>13|few|TRBJ2-7|TRBV6-2/TRBV6-3|TRBD1
TGTGCCAGCACCGGGACAGGGGGCTACGAGCAGTACTTC
CASTGTGGYEQYF
>18|many|TRBJ2-7|TRBV27|TRBD1
TGTGCCAGCAGAACCATGTGGGTCAGGACAGGGGGCCCCTACGAGCAGTACTTC
CASRTMWVRTGGPYEQYF
>15|NA|TRBJ2-7|TRBV28|NA
TGTGCCAGCAGTTTAGACCCTATGCGGTCCTACGAGCAGTACTTC
CASSLDPMRSYEQYF
>12|few|TRBJ2-3|TRBV28|NA
TGTGCCAGCCACGAAAGGAGGGATACGCAGTATTTT
CASHERRDTQYF
>14|once|TRBJ2-2|TRBV4-1|NA
TGCGCCAGCCGGGGGACTTTTAGCACCGGGGAGCTGTTTTTT
CASRGTFSTGELFF
>15|few|TRBJ1-1|TRBV15|NA
TGTGCCACCAGCAGAGATCTCGGGGGTAAAACTGAAGCTTTCTTT
CATSRDLGGKTEAFF
>15|NA|TRBJ2-3|TRBV5-1|TRBD2
TGCGCCAGCAGCTTTGGCGGGAGGCTTGCAGATACGCAGTATTTT
CASSFGGRLADTQYF
>14|many|TRBJ2-5|TRBV28|NA
TGTGCCAGCAGCCGCGGAGGGATCCAAGAGACCCAGTACTTC
CASSRGGIQETQYF
>15|NA|TRBJ1-1|TRBV19|TRBD1
TGTGCCAGTACCTTACAGGGGTCCGGGAACACTGAAGCTTTCTTT
CASTLQGSGNTEAFF
>18|many|TRBJ2-2|TRBV12-3/TRBV12-4|NA
TGTGCCAGCAGTTTAGTGAAGTTTGCGTCACCCTACACCGGGGAGCTGTTTTTT
CASSLVKFASPYTGELFF
>15|few|TRBJ1-2|TRBV5-1|NA
TGCGCCAGCAGCTTGGGGACAAACGTTGACTATGGCTACACCTTC
CASSLGTNVDYGYTF
>16|few|TRBJ2-5|TRBV27|TRBD1
TGTGCCAGCAGTTTGTCGGGACAGGGGGCACAAGAGACCCAGTACTTC
CASSLSGQGAQETQYF
>13|NA|TRBJ2-5|TRBV20-1|NA
TGCAGTGCTAGTCTCCAGGGTCAAGAGACCCAGTACTTC
CSASLQGQETQYF